The sequence of this T cell receptor beta chain was determined in a study of T cell changes during pregnancy in multiple sclerosis. Libraries were prepared by immunoSEQ multiplex PCR; TCRdb keeps only in-frame clonotypes and omits some of them. The sample records some 80,000 clones, about 90% being singletons. CDR1 is MDHEN, CDR2 SYDVKM, per germline. The CDR3 has 13 residues. Deletions cut 8 bases from V and 8 bases from J, with 13 bases between. V usage is TRBV28 and J usage is TRBJ1-6; D perhaps matches TRBD1 (6 bases). Here the sequenced sample was peripheral blood, taken in the first trimester of pregnancy. The sequence was collected from a female donor in good health, enrolled as a control in a pregnancy study. CDR3 residues: CASSPGVYSPLHF. In nucleotides, the CDR3 is TGTGCCAGCTCTCCAGGGGTTTATTCACCCCTCCACTTT.